The 23 T cell receptor beta chains below were found in one sample sequenced in a study of T cells in Graves' hyperthyroidism and ophthalmopathy. From RNA transcripts, TCR beta CDR3 regions were amplified. HTBI primers drove first-round RT-PCR of the TCR CDR3. TCRdb re-derived calls from the multiplex PCR reads in MiXCR, one entry per CDR3 protein. The table records about 350,000 distinct CDR3 sequences, approximately 15% of them present only once. The sequenced sample consisted of blood. The receptors come from a woman aged 25 to 39 with Graves' hyperthyroidism.

Turning to this clonotype: Here the CDR3 omits its conserved ending phenylalanine or tryptophan, so a read error is the likely source. J is TRBJ1-5 and V is TRBV7-2; TRBD1 agrees at 7 bases. Germline CDR1 reads SGHTA; CDR2 reads FQGNSA. CDR3 length equals 14 residues. Trimming took 6 bases from V and 3 from J; bases not matched to a gene: 5. CDR3 loop: CASSHDRANQPQHS. CDR3 bases: TGTGCCAGCAGTCATGACAGGGCCAATCAGCCCCAGCATTCT.

This clonotype was observed at least ten times. V and J are TRBV28 and TRBJ2-7; TRBD1 is a possible D gene (5 bases). Trimming shortened V by 7 bases and J by 3 bases, and 13 bases separated the two germline ends. The CDR3 extends over 13 amino acids. Germline V gives CDR1 MDHEN, CDR2 SYDVKM. The CDR3 bases are TGTGCCAGCATCCCGGACACGCACTACGAGCAGTACTTC. Protein sequence: CASIPDTHYEQYF.

This clonotype has a count of ten or more. The V call is TRBV24-1, the J call TRBJ2-3; weak D call: TRBD2 (5 bases). Per germline, CDR1 KGHDR and CDR2 SFDVKD. Between the trimmed V and J ends, which lost 3 bases and 2 bases, there was a span of 14 bases. This CDR3 has 16 residues. This CDR3 is CATSDTERYDTDTQYF. CDR3 DNA sequence: TGTGCCACCAGTGATACTGAGCGGTATGACACAGATACGCAGTATTTT.

The chain employs TRBV9 and TRBJ2-1; 7 bases line up with TRBD2. The germline gives CDR1 SGDLS, CDR2 YYNGEE. V gave up 0 bases and J gave up 7 bases; unmatched junction bases: 10. The CDR3 loop spans 16 amino acids. Written as DNA, the CDR3 is TGTGCCAGCAGCGTAGCCCCGAAGCGGGGAGATAATGAGCAGTTCTTC. It translates to CASSVAPKRGDNEQFF.

This clonotype was seen at least ten times. The chain employs TRBV20-1 and TRBJ2-6, with a possible D match to TRBD1 (6 bases). V was pared by 4 bases and J by 4 bases, with 17 bases between. The CDR3 is made up of 16 amino acids. The germline V gene has CDR1 DFQATT and CDR2 SNEGSKA (reference sequence). Written as DNA, the CDR3 is TGCAGTGCTATCAGTAACAGGGCGACCGGGGCCAACGTCCTGACTTTC. Residues: CSAISNRATGANVLTF.

The chain carries TRBV5-5 and TRBJ1-2; D remains unclear. Germline values: CDR1 SGHKS, CDR2 YYEKEE (reference sequence). The CDR3 is 13 amino acids. The V gene lost 4 bases and the J gene lost 1 base, with 8 bases spanning the gap. DNA for the CDR3: TGTGCCAGCAGCCCCGCAGTTAACTATGGCTACACCTTC. Protein product: CASSPAVNYGYTF.

This clonotype showed up just a few times. The rearrangement joins TRBV19 to TRBJ2-2, with D possibly being TRBD2 (5 bases). This CDR3 comprises 16 residues. V lost 4 bases and J 0 bases, leaving 12 bases between the germline ends. Germline values: CDR1 LNHDA, CDR2 SQIVND (reference sequence). As DNA, the CDR3 is TGTGCCAGTAGTAAGAGGAGGCAGTCGAACACCGGGGAGCTGTTTTTT. It is translated as CASSKRRQSNTGELFF.

This clonotype was observed a few times. V usage is TRBV2 and J usage is TRBJ2-1; TRBD2 matches 9 bases. With 5 bases clipped from V and 2 bases from J, the junction kept 4 bases outside the gene matches. The germline gives CDR1 SNHLY, CDR2 FYNNEI. The CDR3 is 15 amino acids. CDR3 bases: TGTGCCAGCAGTTCGAGACTAGCGGCCTACAATGAGCAGTTCTTC. It codes for CASSSRLAAYNEQFF.

V and J are TRBV20-1 and TRBJ2-5, with 13 bases that match TRBD2. In germline, CDR1 is DFQATT, CDR2 SNEGSKA (reference sequence). The CDR3 length is 15 residues. Unmatched junction bases numbered 9, after V lost 6 bases and J lost 5 bases. Here the CDR3 reads CSALAGGPFSETQYF. The DNA for the CDR3 is TGCAGTGCACTAGCGGGAGGGCCCTTCAGCGAGACCCAGTACTTC.

The chain is built from TRBV20-1 and TRBJ1-2; tentatively, D is TRBD1 (5 bases). CDR1 and CDR2 from the germline V gene are DFQATT and SNEGSKA (reference sequence). The CDR3 sequence is 15 residues long. V was trimmed by 1 base and J by 0 bases, leaving 12 bases between them. Here the CDR3 reads CSARGGNQANYGYTF. The DNA for the CDR3 is TGCAGTGCTAGAGGGGGGAACCAAGCTAACTATGGCTACACCTTC.

The gene calls are TRBV3-1 and TRBJ2-7, with 7 nucleotides matching TRBD1. Germline values: CDR1 LGHDT, CDR2 YNNKEL (reference sequence). The CDR3 extends over 12 amino acids. J gave up 3 bases and V 5 bases, and 1 base lay outside the gene matches. The CDR3 reads CASSGTDYEQYF. CDR3 bases: TGTGCCAGCAGCGGGACAGACTACGAGCAGTACTTC.

This clonotype was counted at least ten times. The chain is built from TRBV12-3 or TRBV12-4 and TRBJ1-1; possible D gene TRBD1, 6 bases. The CDR3 sequence is 12 residues long. Between the trimmed V and J ends, which lost 3 bases and 5 bases, there was a span of 7 bases. CDR3: CASSFGTTEAFF. CDR3 DNA sequence: TGTGCCAGCAGTTTCGGGACAACTGAAGCTTTCTTT.

This clonotype was counted many times. The CDR3 nucleotides are TGTGCCAGCTCACCGGGTATGGGGAACGAAGCTTTCTTT. Its protein is CASSPGMGNEAFF. The rearrangement uses TRBV18 and TRBJ1-1; D unresolved. The ends were cut back, 3 bases at V and 8 bases at J, with 13 bases in the middle. Per germline, CDR1 KGHSH and CDR2 LQKENI. The CDR3 covers 13 residues.

The sample holds many counts of this clonotype. This rearrangement joins TRBV5-6 to TRBJ2-3; D perhaps matches TRBD1 (6 bases). The V end was cut by 0 bases, the J end by 4 bases, with 9 bases between. Germline loops: CDR1 SGHDT, CDR2 YYEEEE. This CDR3 is 14 amino acids long. The CDR3 sequence: CASSLVQGSDTQYF. The CDR3 nucleotides are TGTGCCAGCAGCTTGGTGCAGGGGTCAGATACGCAGTATTTT.

The chain uses TRBV20-1 and TRBJ1-1; D gene ambiguous. This CDR3 is built from 15 residues. CDR1 DFQATT and CDR2 SNEGSKA come from the germline V gene (reference sequence). V shed 0 bases and J shed 6 bases, with 17 bases lying between them. This CDR3 reads CSARETLTRSAEAFF. In nucleotides, the CDR3 is TGCAGTGCTAGAGAGACCCTAACTAGGTCAGCTGAAGCTTTCTTT.

This clonotype was detected many times. The chain uses TRBV20-1 and TRBJ1-5, with D possibly TRBD1 on 5 matching bases. The CDR3 consists of 14 residues. The V and J ends lost 3 bases and 3 bases respectively, with 12 bases between them. Germline CDR1 is DFQATT and CDR2 is SNEGSKA (reference sequence). The CDR3 nucleotides read TGCAGTGCTAGCAGAGGGGTTACCAATCAGCCCCAGCATTTT. Protein product: CSASRGVTNQPQHF.

This clonotype was observed a handful of times. The chain uses TRBV24-1 and TRBJ2-7, with a possible D match to TRBD2 (5 bases). This CDR3 is 14 amino acids long. From germline, CDR1 is KGHDR and CDR2 SFDVKD. Trimming removed 4 bases from V and 3 bases from J, with 12 bases in between. As DNA, the CDR3 is TGTGCCACCAGTGACTCAAACCGGGACTACGAGCAGTACTTC. Translation: CATSDSNRDYEQYF.

This clonotype was picked up a small number of times. The rearrangement joins TRBV20-1 to TRBJ2-7, with D unresolved. The CDR3 contains 13 residues. V was cut by 6 bases and J by 4 bases, with 16 bases left in between. Germline CDR1 reads DFQATT; CDR2 reads SNEGSKA (reference sequence). CDR3 protein: CSALGWKAYEQYF. The CDR3 DNA follows: TGCAGTGCGCTGGGATGGAAAGCTTACGAGCAGTACTTC.

This clonotype was counted many times. The chain has TRBV12-3 or TRBV12-4 and TRBJ2-3; no clear D. V dropped 7 bases and J dropped 2 bases, with 16 bases sitting between them. The CDR3 loop spans 15 amino acids. The CDR3 nucleotides read TGTGCCAGCAATCCACGACCCGGTATCACAGATACGCAGTATTTT. Translating it yields CASNPRPGITDTQYF.

Only a few counts were recorded for this clonotype. The chain joins TRBV11-2 to TRBJ2-3; 11 bases line up with TRBD2. Germline loops: CDR1 SGHAT, CDR2 FQNNGV. There are 15 residues in the CDR3. V trimming: 4 bases; J trimming: 6 bases; junction bases outside the gene matches: 6. In DNA form, the CDR3 reads TGTGCCAGCAGCTCATTAGCGGGAGGGCCGGATACGCAGTATTTT. This gives the protein CASSSLAGGPDTQYF.

The chain recombines TRBV30 with TRBJ2-1; D gene ambiguous. From germline, CDR1 is GTSNPN and CDR2 SVGIG (reference sequence). The CDR3 has 14 amino acids. Between the trimmed V and J ends, which lost 1 base and 0 bases, there was a span of 7 bases. CDR3 sequence (DNA): TGTGCCTGGAGTGAGGGTCTCTCCTACAATGAGCAGTTCTTC. This gives the protein CAWSEGLSYNEQFF.

This clonotype has just a few counts. The chain uses TRBV30 and TRBJ1-4; tentatively, D is TRBD1 (6 bases). The CDR3 has 15 amino acids. Germline assignment: CDR1 GTSNPN and CDR2 SVGIG (reference sequence). V lost 1 base and J 7 bases, leaving 16 bases between the germline ends. CDR3 loop: CAWSADSGAREKLFF. In DNA form, the CDR3 reads TGTGCCTGGAGTGCCGACTCAGGGGCGCGTGAAAAACTGTTTTTT.

This clonotype has only a few counts. One end of the junction does not line up with germline, which may come from a read error. V usage is TRBV2 and J usage is TRBJ2-1; no clear D. The CDR3 sequence is 12 residues long. CDR1 and CDR2 from the germline V gene are SNHLY and FYNNEI. The CDR3 coding sequence is TGTGCCAGCAGCCCAAATGGGAATGAGCAGCTCTTC. Protein product: CASSPNGNEQLF.